These 20 T cell receptor beta chains came from one sample sequenced in a study of shared clonotypes between healthy human individuals. Assay used: immunoSEQ multiplex PCR; TCRdb lists only in-frame clones, some missing. The sample contains approximately 500,000 clones, over 70% of which appear only once. Sequencing used PBMCs. These receptors were taken from a woman aged 40 to 50 in good health. Some clones in this sample may be carry-over from other donors' samples.

This clone was observed at least ten times. J is TRBJ1-5 and V is TRBV19, with 7 bases that match TRBD1. Germline CDR1 LNHDA, CDR2 SQIVND (reference sequence). There are 15 residues in the CDR3. The V segment lost 7 bases and the J segment 5 bases; nucleotides outside the gene matches: 11. The CDR3 loop is CASTDTGRGYQPQHF. CDR3 DNA: TGTGCCAGTACCGATACGGGCAGGGGGTATCAGCCCCAGCATTTT.

Details on this clone: With a far larger clone one base away, a read error is the likely cause. The chain has TRBV4-3 and TRBJ2-1, with D perhaps given as TRBD1 or TRBD2 (5 bases each). Germline V gene data show CDR1 as LGHNA and CDR2 as YSLEER. This CDR3 contains 16 residues. The CDR3, as DNA: TGCGCCAGCAGCCAGCTGGGGACCGGCGACTACAGTGAGCAGTTCTTC. Amino acid sequence: CASSQLGTGDYSEQFF.

The gene calls are TRBV6-4 and TRBJ2-7; 7 nucleotides line up with TRBD1. Germline V lookup: CDR1 MRHNA, CDR2 SNTAGT. V lost 6 bases and J lost 9; bases outside the gene matches: 8. The CDR3 is 12 residues long. The CDR3: CASRGDRVRQYF. The CDR3 coding sequence is TGTGCCAGCAGGGGCGACAGGGTTCGGCAGTACTTC.

A few counts support this clone. The CDR3 sequence: CAWNDRGDTEAFF. The DNA of the CDR3 is TGTGCCTGGAATGATCGGGGGGACACTGAAGCTTTCTTT. V gene TRBV30 combines with J gene TRBJ1-1; D possibly corresponds to TRBD1 (5 bases). CDR3 length: 13 residues. Germline CDR1 reads GTSNPN; CDR2 reads SVGIG (reference sequence). Between the trimmed V and J ends, which lost 4 bases and 3 bases, there was a span of 12 bases.

The sample holds one count of this clone. The chain carries TRBV28 and TRBJ2-7, with 7 positions matching TRBD2. Germline loops: CDR1 MDHEN, CDR2 SYDVKM. The CDR3 has 16 amino acids. V gave up 6 bases and J gave up 0 bases; unmatched junction bases: 11. CDR3 residues: CASSRSGLVSSYEQYF. For the CDR3, the DNA is TGTGCCAGCAGCCGATCCGGACTAGTTTCCTCCTACGAGCAGTACTTC.

The chain has TRBV7-3 and TRBJ2-7; TRBD1 aligns across 8 bases. Per germline, CDR1 SGHTA and CDR2 FQGTGA. The junction had 3 bases not matched to a gene; V was cut back by 0 bases and J by 2 bases. The CDR3 contains 15 residues. Written as DNA, the CDR3 is TGTGCCAGCAGCTTAACCGGGACAGGAGCCTACGAGCAGTACTTC. Its translation: CASSLTGTGAYEQYF.

The gene calls are TRBV6-6 and TRBJ2-2; the match to TRBD1 covers 7 bases. Germline CDR1 MNHNY, CDR2 SVGAGI (reference sequence). The CDR3 sequence is 14 residues long. The trim removed 6 bases at V and 6 bases at J, leaving 7 bases unmatched. The chain's CDR3 is CASSRDRVAGELFF. Here the CDR3 DNA reads TGTGCCAGCAGCCGTGACAGGGTGGCCGGGGAGCTGTTTTTT.

The V call is TRBV5-1, the J call TRBJ1-1; D might be TRBD1 (6 bases). This CDR3 comprises 16 residues. The V gene's germline CDR1 is SGHRS and CDR2 YFSETQ. With 0 bases removed from V and 5 bases from J, the gap between germline ends came to 17 bases. As DNA, the CDR3 is TGCGCCAGCAGCTTGGCCGGGGGGGCCGTTGGTACTGAAGCTTTCTTT. It is translated as CASSLAGGAVGTEAFF.

About this clone itself: Only one base separates this from a far larger clonotype, so it likely reflects a read error. This sample also contains other DNA sequences that code for the same CDR3. V and J are TRBV7-2 and TRBJ2-7; D not certain. In germline, CDR1 is SGHTA, CDR2 FQGNSA. There are 14 residues in the CDR3. V was shortened by 4 bases and J by 7 bases, with 17 bases between the two germline ends. CDR3 amino acids: CASSSFGGPYEQYF. In DNA, the CDR3 is TGTGCCAGCAGCTCTTTCGGTGGGCCATATGAGCAGTACTTC.

The chain carries TRBV5-1 and TRBJ1-2; 7 bases are a match to TRBD1. The CDR3 is 14 residues long. The V segment lost 0 bases and the J segment 7 bases; nucleotides outside the gene matches: 6. Germline CDR1 is SGHRS and CDR2 is YFSETQ. The CDR3 DNA follows: TGCGCCAGCAGCTTGGCAGACAGGGTTGGTGGCTACACCTTC. Translating gives CASSLADRVGGYTF.

The V and J genes are TRBV28 and TRBJ2-5; TRBD1 or TRBD2 may be the D gene (5 bases each). V lost 6 bases and J lost 5, with 22 bases in between. Germline V gives CDR1 MDHEN, CDR2 SYDVKM. CDR3 length: 16 amino acids. CDR3 sequence (DNA): TGTGCCAGCAGAGGGCCGGCCGGGACCTTGAGGGAGACCCAGTACTTC. Translation gives CASRGPAGTLRETQYF.

This clone came up a few times. The chain is built from TRBV18 and TRBJ1-2; 8 bases agree with TRBD1. The germline gives CDR1 KGHSH, CDR2 LQKENI. Trimming at V came to 6 bases and at J to 5 bases, leaving 11 bases not matched to a gene. There are 15 residues in the CDR3. The CDR3: CASSPPGGGSYGYTF. CDR3 DNA sequence: TGTGCCAGCTCGCCCCCAGGGGGCGGGAGTTATGGCTACACCTTC.

This clone has just a few counts. The junction and the germline gene differ at one end; a read error may be behind it. The same CDR3 arises from other DNA sequences in this sample as well. The chain uses TRBV9 and TRBJ2-1; TRBD2 might be the D (6 bases). The CDR3 is 18 residues long. CDR1 is SGDLS, CDR2 YYNGEE, per germline. This CDR3 is CASSVHPRGLGSSNEQFF. CDR3 bases: TGCGCCAGCAGCGTTCACCCTAGGGGACTCGGATCTAGCAATGAGCAGTTCTTC. Complete variable domain (other parts from reference TRBV9 and TRBJ2-1): DSGVTQTPKHLITATGQRVTLRCSPRSGDLSVYWYQQSLDQGLQFLIQYYNGEERAKGNILERFSAQQFPDLHSELNLSSLELGDSALYFCASSVHPRGLGSSNEQFFGPGTRLTVL.

V gene TRBV4-2 combines with J gene TRBJ2-7; TRBD1 agrees at 8 bases. There are 15 residues in the CDR3. Germline V CDR1 and CDR2: LGHNA, YNFKEQ. The V gene end was trimmed by 0 bases and the J gene end by 5 bases; junction bases not matched to a gene: 6. The CDR3 is CASSQDRDRGNEQYF. The CDR3 DNA sequence: TGTGCCAGCAGCCAAGATAGAGACAGGGGTAACGAGCAGTACTTC.

The table lists this clone with a count of one. The V call is TRBV25-1, the J call TRBJ1-4; D might be TRBD1 (5 bases). Trimming stripped 1 base from V and 3 bases from J, with 12 bases between. This CDR3 is built from 16 residues. Germline V gives CDR1 MGHDK, CDR2 SYGVNS. CDR3 sequence reads: CASSEWDPGANEKLFF. The CDR3 coding sequence is TGTGCCAGCAGTGAATGGGACCCCGGGGCTAATGAAAAACTGTTTTTT.

The table lists this clone with many counts. V gene TRBV4-2 combines with J gene TRBJ2-7, with D perhaps matching TRBD1 or TRBD2 (5 bases each). Trimming pared 4 bases from V and 2 bases from J, leaving 15 bases between. Germline V gene lookup returns CDR1 LGHNA and CDR2 YNFKEQ. The CDR3 runs to 15 residues. CDR3 DNA: TGTGCCAGCAGCCGAATGGGGGACGCTACCTACGAGCAGTACTTC. This encodes CASSRMGDATYEQYF.

There are many counts of this clone. This rearrangement joins TRBV27 to TRBJ1-2, with a tentative D call TRBD1 (5 bases). Trimming cost V 5 bases and J 2 bases, with 12 bases left between them. Looked up from germline, CDR1 is MNHEY and CDR2 is SMNVEV (reference sequence). This CDR3 comprises 14 residues. The CDR3 protein is CASSLSWGNYGYTF. In DNA form, the CDR3 reads TGTGCCAGCAGTCTTAGTTGGGGCAACTATGGCTACACCTTC.

V usage is TRBV10-3 and J usage is TRBJ2-5, with 11 positions matching TRBD2. The trim removed 7 bases at V and 2 bases at J, leaving 27 bases unmatched. Germline V gene lookup returns CDR1 ENHRY and CDR2 SYGVKD. The CDR3 is 22 residues long. In DNA, the CDR3 is TGTGCCATCATCAAACACCGTACTAGCGGGAGTTGTAGCAATAAGAAACAAGAGACCCAGTACTTC. This codes for CAIIKHRTSGSCSNKKQETQYF.

This clone has a handful of counts. Since a far larger clone is one base different, this is likely a read error. Within the sample, other DNA sequences also encode this same CDR3. This chain joins TRBV28 and TRBJ2-7; D gene uncertain. Trimming cost V 2 bases and J 1 base, with 15 bases left between them. The CDR3 has 16 residues. Germline V CDR1 and CDR2: MDHEN, SYDVKM. The DNA of the CDR3 is TGTGCCAGCAGTTTAGGGGTAGCTGGACCTTCCTACGAGCAGTACTTC. This sequence encodes CASSLGVAGPSYEQYF.

The chain joins TRBV18 to TRBJ2-1; 16 nucleotides align to TRBD2. Trimming cost V 6 bases and J 8 bases; bases outside gene matches: 1. The CDR3 has 14 residues. Germline CDR1 reads KGHSH; CDR2 reads LQKENI. Here the CDR3 DNA reads TGTGCCAGCTCGGGGACTAGCGGGAGGGATGAGCAGTTCTTC. Amino acids: CASSGTSGRDEQFF.